This T cell receptor beta chain stems from a study of T cell repertoires in cytomegalovirus infection. Study summary: As its CMV epitopes, the study selected recently identified HLA-C-restricted and well-studied HLA-B-restricted targets. Indicated by public TCR beta signatures were CMV infection and matching HLA type. Points from the study as a whole: Predominance within the ex vivo response was attributable to HLA-C-restricted CMV-specific TCR beta clonotypes.

V dropped 0 bases and J dropped 4 bases, with 6 bases sitting between them. There are 14 residues in the CDR3. Germline CDR1 LNHNV, CDR2 YYDKDF (reference sequence). Worth noting for this clonotype: The antigen is not known.

In TCRdb, the reads were re-called with MiXCR into one record per CDR3 protein. This sample has fewer than 1,000,000 distinct CDR3 sequences, with about a third found just once. The sequence came from a human donor in good health (CMV status not recorded). Some clones in this sample may be carry-over from other donors' samples. J is TRBJ1-4 and V is TRBV15; D gene ambiguous. Sample: cultured CD8+ T cells from PBMCs, taken from culture after CMV antigen stimulation. CDR3 nucleotides: TGTGCCACCAGCAGAGAAGGGATTAATGAAAAACTGTTTTTT. This translates into CATSREGINEKLFF.